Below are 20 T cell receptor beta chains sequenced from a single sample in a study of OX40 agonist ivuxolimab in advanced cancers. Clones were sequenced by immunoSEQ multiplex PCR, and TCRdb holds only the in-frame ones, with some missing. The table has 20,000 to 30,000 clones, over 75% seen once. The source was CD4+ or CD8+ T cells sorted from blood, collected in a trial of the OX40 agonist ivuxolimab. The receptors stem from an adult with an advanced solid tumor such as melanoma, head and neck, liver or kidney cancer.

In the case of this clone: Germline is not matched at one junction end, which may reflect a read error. The chain's CDR3 is CASREDRDRQAFF. The CDR3 nucleotides read TGTGCCAGCAGGGAAGACAGGGATCGGCAAGCTTTCTTT. The V gene is TRBV2, the J gene TRBJ1-1; TRBD1 matches at 7 bases. CDR1 and CDR2 from the germline V gene are SNHLY and FYNNEI. The length of the CDR3 is 13 residues.

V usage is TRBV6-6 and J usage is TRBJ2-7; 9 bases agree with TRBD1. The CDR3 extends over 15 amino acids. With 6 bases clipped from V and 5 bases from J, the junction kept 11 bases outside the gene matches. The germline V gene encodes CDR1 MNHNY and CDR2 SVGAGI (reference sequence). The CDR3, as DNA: TGTGCCAGCAGCCTCATGGAGGGACAGGGCCACGAGCAGTACTTC. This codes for CASSLMEGQGHEQYF.

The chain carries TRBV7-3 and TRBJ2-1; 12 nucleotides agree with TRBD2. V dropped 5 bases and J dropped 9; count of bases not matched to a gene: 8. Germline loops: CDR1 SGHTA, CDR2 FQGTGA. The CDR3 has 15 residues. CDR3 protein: CASSATSGSGSEQFF. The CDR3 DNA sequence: TGTGCCAGCAGCGCGACTAGCGGGAGTGGCAGTGAGCAGTTCTTC.

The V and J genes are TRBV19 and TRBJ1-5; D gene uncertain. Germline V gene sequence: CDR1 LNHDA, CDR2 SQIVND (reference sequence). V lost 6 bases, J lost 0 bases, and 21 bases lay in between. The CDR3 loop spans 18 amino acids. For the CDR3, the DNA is TGTGCCAGTAGGTTTGAGGGCAGAGCCGCGTATAGCAATCAGCCCCAGCATTTT. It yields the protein CASRFEGRAAYSNQPQHF.

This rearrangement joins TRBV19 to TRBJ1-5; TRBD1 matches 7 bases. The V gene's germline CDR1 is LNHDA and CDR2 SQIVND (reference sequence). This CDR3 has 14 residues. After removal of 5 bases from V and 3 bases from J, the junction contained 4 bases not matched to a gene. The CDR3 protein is CASSPGQFNQPQHF. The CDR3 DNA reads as TGTGCCAGTAGTCCGGGACAGTTCAATCAGCCCCAGCATTTT.

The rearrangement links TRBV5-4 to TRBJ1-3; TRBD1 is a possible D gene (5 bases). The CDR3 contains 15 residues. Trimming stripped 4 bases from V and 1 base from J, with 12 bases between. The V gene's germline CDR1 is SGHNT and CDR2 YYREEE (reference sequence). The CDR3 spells CASSQGGVSGNTIYF. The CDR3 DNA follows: TGTGCCAGCAGCCAGGGAGGCGTATCTGGAAACACCATATATTTT.

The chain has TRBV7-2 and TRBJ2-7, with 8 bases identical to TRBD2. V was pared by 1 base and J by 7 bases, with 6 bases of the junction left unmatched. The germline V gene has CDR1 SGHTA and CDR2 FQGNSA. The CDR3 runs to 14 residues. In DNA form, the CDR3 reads TGTGCCAGCAGCTTAGGGGCGGGGGGCGGAGAGCAGTACTTC. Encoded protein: CASSLGAGGGEQYF.

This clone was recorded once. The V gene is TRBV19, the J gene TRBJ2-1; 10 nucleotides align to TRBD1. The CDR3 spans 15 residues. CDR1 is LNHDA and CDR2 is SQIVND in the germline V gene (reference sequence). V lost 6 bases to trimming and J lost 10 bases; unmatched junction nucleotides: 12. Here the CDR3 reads CASSNLRQGAGEQFF. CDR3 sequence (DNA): TGTGCCAGTAGCAACCTGCGACAGGGGGCTGGGGAGCAGTTCTTC.

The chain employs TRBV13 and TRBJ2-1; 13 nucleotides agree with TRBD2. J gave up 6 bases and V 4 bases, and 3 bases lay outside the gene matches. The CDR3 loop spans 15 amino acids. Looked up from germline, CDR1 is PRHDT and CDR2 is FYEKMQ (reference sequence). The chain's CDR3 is CASSSRLAGGNEQFF. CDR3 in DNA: TGTGCCAGCAGCTCACGACTAGCGGGAGGCAATGAGCAGTTCTTC.

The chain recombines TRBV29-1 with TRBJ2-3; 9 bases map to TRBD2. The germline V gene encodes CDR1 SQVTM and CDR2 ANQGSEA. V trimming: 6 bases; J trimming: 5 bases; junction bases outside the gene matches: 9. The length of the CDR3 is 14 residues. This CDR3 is CSVQTSGFLDTQYF. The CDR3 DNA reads TGCAGCGTCCAGACTAGCGGTTTTTTAGATACGCAGTATTTT.

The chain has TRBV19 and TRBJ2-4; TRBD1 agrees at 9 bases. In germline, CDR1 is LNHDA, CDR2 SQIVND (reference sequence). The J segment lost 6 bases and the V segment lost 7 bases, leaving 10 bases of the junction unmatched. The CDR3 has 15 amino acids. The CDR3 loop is CASKFTWGQGNIQYF. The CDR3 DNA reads TGTGCCAGTAAATTTACTTGGGGACAGGGAAACATTCAGTACTTC.

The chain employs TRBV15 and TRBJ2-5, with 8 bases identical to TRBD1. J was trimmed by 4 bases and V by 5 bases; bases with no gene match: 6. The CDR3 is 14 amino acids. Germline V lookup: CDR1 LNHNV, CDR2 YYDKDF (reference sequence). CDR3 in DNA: TGTGCCACCAGCGCAGGGGGCCAGGCAGAGACCCAGTACTTC. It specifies CATSAGGQAETQYF.

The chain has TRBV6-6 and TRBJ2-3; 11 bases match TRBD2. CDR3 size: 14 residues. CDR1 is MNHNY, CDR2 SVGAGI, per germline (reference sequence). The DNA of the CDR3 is TGTGCAGACGGACTAGCGGGTAGCACAGATACGCAGTATTTT. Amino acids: CADGLAGSTDTQYF.

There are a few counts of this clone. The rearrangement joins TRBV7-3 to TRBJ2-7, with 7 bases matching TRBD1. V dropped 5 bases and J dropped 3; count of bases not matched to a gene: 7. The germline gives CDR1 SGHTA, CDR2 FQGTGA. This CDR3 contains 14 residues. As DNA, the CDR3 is TGTGCCAGCAGCGCCTCCGGGACAGACTACGAGCAGTACTTC. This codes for CASSASGTDYEQYF.

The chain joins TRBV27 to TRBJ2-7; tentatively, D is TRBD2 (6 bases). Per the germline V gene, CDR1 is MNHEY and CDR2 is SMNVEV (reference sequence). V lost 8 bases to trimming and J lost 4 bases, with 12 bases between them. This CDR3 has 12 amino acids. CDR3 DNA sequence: TGTGCCAGCGGAGCCCGGGGGTACGAGCAGTACTTC. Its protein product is CASGARGYEQYF.

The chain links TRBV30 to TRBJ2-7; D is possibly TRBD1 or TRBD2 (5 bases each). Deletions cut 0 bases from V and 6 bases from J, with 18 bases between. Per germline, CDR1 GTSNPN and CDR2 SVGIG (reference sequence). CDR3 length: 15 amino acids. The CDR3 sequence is CAWSVWSKGTGEQYF. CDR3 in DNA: TGTGCCTGGAGTGTATGGTCGAAGGGGACGGGCGAGCAGTACTTC.

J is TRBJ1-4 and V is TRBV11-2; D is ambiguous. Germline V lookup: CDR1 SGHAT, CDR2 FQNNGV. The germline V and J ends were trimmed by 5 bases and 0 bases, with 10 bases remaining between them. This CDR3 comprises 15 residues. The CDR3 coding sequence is TGTGCCAGCAGCCCCTACATGTCAACTAATGAAAAACTGTTTTTT. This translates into CASSPYMSTNEKLFF.

The CDR3 sequence is CASSWDSSNEKLFF. DNA of the CDR3: TGTGCCAGCAGCTGGGACAGTTCTAATGAAAAACTGTTTTTT. The chain links TRBV7-9 to TRBJ1-4; 7 positions match TRBD1. This CDR3 has 14 amino acids. Trimming took 4 bases from V and 3 from J; bases not matched to a gene: 2. Germline V CDR1 and CDR2: SEHNR, FQNEAQ (reference sequence).

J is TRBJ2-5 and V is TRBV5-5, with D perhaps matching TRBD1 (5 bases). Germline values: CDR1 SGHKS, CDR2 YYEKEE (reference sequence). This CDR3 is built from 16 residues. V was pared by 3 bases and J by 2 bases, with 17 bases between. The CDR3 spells CASSSDGARTQETQYF. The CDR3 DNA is TGTGCCAGCAGCTCCGATGGGGCTAGAACTCAAGAGACCCAGTACTTC.

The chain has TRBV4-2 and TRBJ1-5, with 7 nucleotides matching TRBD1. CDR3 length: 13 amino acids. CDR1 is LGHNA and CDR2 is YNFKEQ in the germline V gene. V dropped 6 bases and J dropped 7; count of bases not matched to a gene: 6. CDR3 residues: CASSKGAGQPQHF. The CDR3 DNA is TGTGCCAGCAGTAAGGGGGCTGGGCAGCCCCAGCATTTT.